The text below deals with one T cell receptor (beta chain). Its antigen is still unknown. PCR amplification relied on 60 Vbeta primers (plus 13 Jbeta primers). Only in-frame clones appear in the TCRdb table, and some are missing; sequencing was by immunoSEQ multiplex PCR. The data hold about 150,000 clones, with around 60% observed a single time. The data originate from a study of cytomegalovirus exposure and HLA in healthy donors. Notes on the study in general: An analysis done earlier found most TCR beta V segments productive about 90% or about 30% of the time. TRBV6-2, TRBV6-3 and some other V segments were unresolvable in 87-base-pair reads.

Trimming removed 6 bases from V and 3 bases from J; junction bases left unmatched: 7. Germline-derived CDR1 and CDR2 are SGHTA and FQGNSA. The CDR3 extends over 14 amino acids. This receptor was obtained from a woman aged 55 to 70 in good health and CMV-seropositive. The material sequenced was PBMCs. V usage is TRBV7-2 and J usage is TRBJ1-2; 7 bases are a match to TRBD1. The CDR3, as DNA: TGTGCCAGCAGGCGTCCTGGGACAGACTATGGCTACACCTTC. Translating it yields CASRRPGTDYGYTF.